A single sample gave rise to the 11 T cell receptor beta chains below, sequenced in a study of blood T cell repertoires in COVID-19. Libraries were prepared by immunoSEQ multiplex PCR; TCRdb keeps only in-frame clonotypes and omits some of them. Of 25,000 to 35,000 clones detected, roughly 85% appear once; the ten largest clones hold 5% to 7.5%. Sequencing input: peripheral blood. These receptors all stem from a man aged 55 to 70 with active COVID-19.

The CDR3 coding sequence is TGTGCCACCTCACTTCGACAGAAGAACACCGGGGAGCTGTTTTTT. It codes for CATSLRQKNTGELFF. The rearrangement joins TRBV6-5 to TRBJ2-2; maybe TRBD1 (5 bases). V was trimmed by 10 bases and J by 1 base, leaving 16 bases between them. The CDR3 length is 15 residues. CDR1 is MNHEY and CDR2 is SVGAGI in the germline V gene.

V and J are TRBV27 and TRBJ2-1; TRBD2 aligns across 7 bases. The germline V gene encodes CDR1 MNHEY and CDR2 SMNVEV (reference sequence). V lost 0 bases, J lost 3 bases, and 8 bases stayed unmatched. This CDR3 region has 17 residues. The CDR3 loop reads CASSLSRHGGSYNEQFF. CDR3 nucleotides: TGTGCCAGCAGTTTATCGCGCCACGGGGGGAGCTACAATGAGCAGTTCTTC.

The chain combines TRBV11-2 with TRBJ2-7; a possible D gene is TRBD2 (6 bases). Germline values: CDR1 SGHAT, CDR2 FQNNGV. The CDR3 has 17 residues. V was shortened by 5 bases and J by 2 bases, with 22 bases between the two germline ends. The CDR3 is CASSRTTSGGSAYEQYF. In nucleotides, the CDR3 is TGTGCCAGCAGCCGTACGACGAGTGGGGGGTCAGCCTACGAGCAGTACTTC.

This clone occurred a few times. V gene TRBV6-5 combines with J gene TRBJ1-3; 9 bases align to TRBD1. CDR3 size: 14 residues. Germline CDR1 reads MNHEY; CDR2 reads SVGAGI. V shed 5 bases and J 2 bases; nucleotides not matched to a gene: 1. The CDR3 protein is CASSRDRAGNTIYF. In DNA, the CDR3 is TGTGCCAGCAGTCGGGACAGGGCTGGAAACACCATATATTTT.

The gene calls are TRBV6-5 and TRBJ1-1; maybe TRBD1 (6 bases). Germline loops: CDR1 MNHEY, CDR2 SVGAGI. Deletions cut 5 bases from V and 4 bases from J, with 11 bases between. The CDR3 has 13 residues. The CDR3 loop is CASSKTGSTEAFF. The CDR3 coding sequence is TGTGCCAGCAGTAAGACAGGATCCACTGAAGCTTTCTTT.

This sequence joins TRBV24-1 and TRBJ2-1, with 7 bases lining up with TRBD2. The CDR3 totals 12 residues. The germline V gene encodes CDR1 KGHDR and CDR2 SFDVKD. V dropped 6 bases and J dropped 6; count of bases not matched to a gene: 1. The DNA for the CDR3 is TGTGCCACCAGTAGACTAGCCAATGAGCAGTTCTTC. This gives the protein CATSRLANEQFF.

The V call is TRBV29-1, the J call TRBJ2-3; 8 bases agree with TRBD2. The V gene end was trimmed by 5 bases and the J gene end by 2 bases; junction bases not matched to a gene: 6. Germline V lookup: CDR1 SQVTM, CDR2 ANQGSEA. The CDR3 extends over 14 amino acids. The CDR3 reads CSVREGTATDTQYF. CDR3 coding DNA: TGCAGCGTTCGGGAGGGAACCGCCACAGATACGCAGTATTTT.

This clone was counted once. This chain uses TRBV7-2 with TRBJ1-5; D uncertain. The germline V and J ends were trimmed by 3 bases and 8 bases, with 17 bases remaining between them. Germline CDR1 SGHTA, CDR2 FQGNSA. The CDR3 loop spans 15 amino acids. The CDR3 nucleotides are TGTGCCAGCAGCTTGGATTCAGGTTCACAGAAGCCCCAGCATTTT. Its protein product is CASSLDSGSQKPQHF.

The J gene is TRBJ1-2, the V gene TRBV6-1; D possibly corresponds to TRBD1 (6 bases). Per the germline V gene, CDR1 is MNHNS and CDR2 is SASEGT. The V end was cut by 3 bases, the J end by 5 bases, with 13 bases between. This CDR3 is built from 14 residues. DNA for the CDR3: TGTGCCAGCAGTGAGCTCCGGACAGCTTATGGCTACACCTTC. This translates into CASSELRTAYGYTF.

V usage is TRBV6-6 and J usage is TRBJ2-5, with D uncertain. The CDR3 runs 13 residues. Trimming removed 1 base from V and 4 bases from J, with 7 bases in between. CDR1 and CDR2 (germline): MNHNY, SVGAGI (reference sequence). This CDR3 is CASSYYRGETQYF. For the CDR3, the DNA is TGTGCCAGCAGTTACTACCGAGGAGAGACCCAGTACTTC.

Only a few counts were recorded for this clone. The rearrangement links TRBV10-1 to TRBJ2-2; 9 positions agree with TRBD2. The CDR3 contains 14 residues. CDR1 is WNHNN, CDR2 SYGVQD, per germline (reference sequence). J lost 4 bases, V lost 6 bases, and 3 bases had no gene match. CDR3 protein: CASRREGGTGELFF. CDR3 nucleotides: TGCGCCAGCAGGCGGGAGGGGGGCACCGGGGAGCTGTTTTTT.